The next 24 T cell receptor beta chains were all read from a single sample in a study of blood T cell repertoires in COVID-19 (dated by TCRdb to the early 2020s). Receptors were amplified or captured by the immunoSEQ multiplex PCR assay. Not all clones reach the TCRdb copy of this immuneACCESS table, which keeps in-frame sequences only. Checked studies attribute under half of the gap to unresolved V genes and leave the rest unexplained. In this sample the table shows approximately 210,000 clones, under 85% of which occur a single time. About 7.8% of the sample goes to the ten largest clones. Sequenced: peripheral blood. These receptor sequences come from a woman at least 80 years old with COVID-19, enrolled during active disease.

The V gene is TRBV18, the J gene TRBJ1-3; D uncertain. The V end lost 0 bases, the J end lost 1 base, and 7 bases lay between the germline ends. Germline V CDR1 and CDR2: KGHSH, LQKENI. This CDR3 has 15 residues. The CDR3 region is CASSPPSQSGNTIYF. The CDR3 nucleotides are TGTGCCAGCTCACCACCTTCGCAGTCTGGAAACACCATATATTTT.

CDR3: CASSQDAGDLYGYTF. The DNA of the CDR3 is TGTGCCAGCAGCCAAGATGCGGGGGACCTTTACGGCTACACCTTC. The chain employs TRBV3-1 (or the pseudogene TRBV3-2) and TRBJ1-2; possible D gene TRBD1, 5 bases. Germline-derived CDR1 and CDR2 are LGHDT and YNNKEL (reference sequence). The CDR3 runs 15 residues. Between the trimmed V and J ends, which lost 0 bases and 8 bases, there was a span of 16 bases.

V is TRBV5-1 and J is TRBJ2-7; 7 nucleotides match TRBD1. Looked up from germline, CDR1 is SGHRS and CDR2 is YFSETQ. J was trimmed by 3 bases and V by 5 bases; bases with no gene match: 5. The CDR3 totals 13 residues. CDR3 in DNA: TGCGCCAGCAGTCCTGACAGGGTCTACGAGCAGTACTTC. Translation gives CASSPDRVYEQYF.

The chain couples TRBV19 to TRBJ1-2, with TRBD1 matching 8 bases. The germline V gene encodes CDR1 LNHDA and CDR2 SQIVND (reference sequence). The V gene end was trimmed by 3 bases and the J gene end by 6 bases; junction bases not matched to a gene: 6. The CDR3 loop spans 14 amino acids. The CDR3 DNA sequence: TGTGCCAGTAGTATCGACAGGGGAGGGCATGGCTACACCTTC. It is translated as CASSIDRGGHGYTF.

The J gene is TRBJ2-1, the V gene TRBV6-5; D is perhaps TRBD2 (6 bases). The CDR3 runs 14 residues. V was pared by 2 bases and J by 4 bases, with 9 bases between. Germline-derived CDR1 and CDR2 are MNHEY and SVGAGI. The DNA for the CDR3 is TGTGCCAGCAGTTACGGTGGACTATACAATGAGCAGTTCTTC. Translated: CASSYGGLYNEQFF.

The J gene is TRBJ1-5, the V gene TRBV2; tentative D call: TRBD1 (6 bases). CDR3 length equals 14 residues. CDR1 SNHLY and CDR2 FYNNEI come from the germline V gene. V lost 4 bases and J lost 3, with 10 bases in between. CDR3 bases: TGTGCCAGCAGTGCACAGGGACCCAATCAGCCCCAGCATTTT. Its translation is CASSAQGPNQPQHF.

The CDR3 loop is CASSLAGDRGLEQYF. CDR3 bases: TGCGCCAGCAGCTTGGCCGGGGATCGCGGCCTCGAGCAGTACTTC. V gene TRBV5-1 combines with J gene TRBJ2-7, with D possibly matching TRBD2 (5 bases). With 0 bases removed from V and 6 bases from J, the gap between germline ends came to 16 bases. CDR3 length: 15 residues. Germline CDR1 SGHRS, CDR2 YFSETQ. The complete variable domain, with remaining parts taken from reference TRBV5-1 and TRBJ2-7, reads KAGVTQTPRYLIKTRGQQVTLSCSPISGHRSVSWYQQTPGQGLQFLFEYFSETQRNKGNFPGRFSGRQFSNSRSEMNVSTLELGDSALYLCASSLAGDRGLEQYFGPGTRLTVT.

This clone was observed a handful of times. The rearrangement uses TRBV5-1 and TRBJ2-7; a possible D gene is TRBD2 (6 bases). The V end was cut by 0 bases, the J end by 5 bases, with 12 bases between. The CDR3 contains 14 residues. Per germline, CDR1 SGHRS and CDR2 YFSETQ. The CDR3 loop is CASSLEGGRNEQYF. As DNA, the CDR3 is TGCGCCAGCAGCTTGGAAGGAGGGAGAAACGAGCAGTACTTC.

The chain joins TRBV10-3 to TRBJ2-7; 9 bases agree with TRBD1. CDR3 length equals 13 residues. Germline trimming cut 10 bases from V and 6 bases from J; bases unmatched to any gene: 10. CDR1 and CDR2 from the germline V gene are ENHRY and SYGVKD. CDR3 loop: CATTGQGKGEQYF. The CDR3 DNA is TGTGCCACCACAGGACAGGGGAAAGGCGAGCAGTACTTC.

This clone appeared a few times. The genes are TRBV4-1 and TRBJ1-2; possible D gene TRBD1, 6 bases. There are 13 residues in the CDR3. Germline V gives CDR1 MGHRA, CDR2 YSYEKL. V lost 4 bases and J lost 7, with 13 bases in between. The CDR3 is CASSLPGQFGYTF. The CDR3 DNA reads as TGCGCCAGCAGCCTACCCGGACAGTTTGGCTACACCTTC.

The chain recombines TRBV15 with TRBJ2-5, with 12 bases aligning to TRBD1. V lost 1 base, J lost 4 bases, and 1 base stayed unmatched. This CDR3 contains 15 residues. CDR1 is LNHNV and CDR2 is YYDKDF in the germline V gene (reference sequence). CDR3 in DNA: TGTGCCACCAGCAGAGCGGGACAGGGGGCAGAGACCCAGTACTTC. It specifies CATSRAGQGAETQYF.

The chain recombines TRBV19 with TRBJ1-5, with D perhaps matching TRBD1 (5 bases). Trimming stripped 5 bases from V and 1 base from J, with 15 bases between. The CDR3 extends over 16 amino acids. Germline CDR1 LNHDA, CDR2 SQIVND (reference sequence). CDR3 nucleotides: TGTGCCAGTAGTTCATCCAGGGTATTGAGCAATCAGCCCCAGCATTTT. It codes for CASSSSRVLSNQPQHF.

V is TRBV7-2 and J is TRBJ2-7; 10 bases line up with TRBD2. V was clipped by 9 bases and J by 3 bases; unmatched bases: 11. This CDR3 is built from 15 residues. Germline CDR1 and CDR2: SGHTA and FQGNSA. CDR3 sequence: CASDQVAGGLYEQYF. The CDR3 DNA sequence: TGTGCCAGTGACCAGGTAGCGGGAGGCCTCTACGAGCAGTACTTC. Variable domain in full (rest from reference TRBV7-2 and TRBJ2-7): GAGVSQSPSNKVTEKGKDVELRCDPISGHTALYWYRQSLGQGLEFLIYFQGNSAPDKSGLPSDRFSAERTGGSVSTLTIQRTQQEDSAVYLCASDQVAGGLYEQYFGPGTRLTVT.

The V and J genes are TRBV6-1 and TRBJ2-2; TRBD2 matches 9 bases. CDR1 is MNHNS and CDR2 is SASEGT in the germline V gene. Trimming cost V 1 base and J 5 bases; bases outside gene matches: 11. The CDR3 loop spans 18 amino acids. As DNA, the CDR3 is TGTGCCAGCAGTGAAGAGGGGTTTGCGGGAGGGCATACCGGGGAGCTGTTTTTT. Translating gives CASSEEGFAGGHTGELFF.

A note on this clone: Other DNA sequences in the same sample also yield this CDR3. CDR3 region: CASSWTGDYGYTF. In nucleotides, the CDR3 is TGCGCCAGCAGCTGGACAGGGGACTATGGCTACACCTTC. This chain joins TRBV5-1 and TRBJ1-2; 9 bases align to TRBD1. The CDR3 is 13 residues long. With V trimmed by 3 bases and J by 3 bases, 0 bases remained unmatched. Germline V gives CDR1 SGHRS, CDR2 YFSETQ. The variable domain in full, completed from reference TRBV5-1 and TRBJ1-2, reads KAGVTQTPRYLIKTRGQQVTLSCSPISGHRSVSWYQQTPGQGLQFLFEYFSETQRNKGNFPGRFSGRQFSNSRSEMNVSTLELGDSALYLCASSWTGDYGYTFGSGTRLTVV.

This chain uses TRBV5-1 with TRBJ2-3; unclear D gene. Trimming cost V 2 bases and J 4 bases, with 11 bases left between them. The CDR3 has 14 residues. Germline V CDR1 and CDR2: SGHRS, YFSETQ. The CDR3 DNA reads TGCGCCAGCAGCTTAGAGTCCTGGTCAGATACGCAGTATTTT. Translated, it gives CASSLESWSDTQYF.

This chain links TRBV2 with TRBJ1-4, with D unclear. Per the germline V gene, CDR1 is SNHLY and CDR2 is FYNNEI. V was pared by 7 bases and J by 10 bases, with 16 bases between. There are 13 residues in the CDR3. The CDR3 loop reads CASTPHPSGKLFF. The CDR3 DNA follows: TGTGCCAGCACCCCCCACCCCAGCGGAAAACTGTTTTTT.

On this clone itself: Other DNA sequences in this specimen translate into the identical CDR3. The chain is built from TRBV2 and TRBJ2-3; D is unresolved. The V gene lost 1 base and the J gene lost 0 bases, with 5 bases spanning the gap. This CDR3 is built from 14 residues. Germline V lookup: CDR1 SNHLY, CDR2 FYNNEI. The CDR3 loop reads CASSEGLSTDTQYF. DNA of the CDR3: TGTGCCAGCAGTGAAGGACTTAGCACAGATACGCAGTATTTT.

Comment on this clone: The sample holds other DNA sequences that translate to the same CDR3. This rearrangement joins TRBV6-5 to TRBJ1-1; possibly TRBD1 for D (6 bases). Germline values: CDR1 MNHEY, CDR2 SVGAGI. There are 12 residues in the CDR3. V lost 5 bases and J lost 3, with 7 bases in between. CDR3 sequence reads: CASSTGYTEAFF. CDR3 sequence (DNA): TGTGCCAGCAGTACAGGGTACACTGAAGCTTTCTTT.

This chain uses TRBV5-1 with TRBJ2-3; the match to TRBD2 covers 12 bases. Germline assignment: CDR1 SGHRS and CDR2 YFSETQ. The ends lost 3 bases at V and 4 bases at J; junction bases unmatched: 6. This CDR3 is 16 amino acids long. The CDR3 DNA reads TGCGCCAGCAGCTCACCTAGCGGGGGGGCGTCAGATACGCAGTATTTT. Encoded protein: CASSSPSGGASDTQYF.

The chain employs TRBV29-1 and TRBJ2-1, with a weak D call TRBD2 (6 bases). The CDR3 has 13 amino acids. CDR1 and CDR2 (germline): SQVTM, ANQGSEA. V gave up 3 bases and J gave up 5 bases, with 11 bases separating them. The CDR3 nucleotides are TGCAGCGTTGACGGGGGACCCAACAATGAGCAGTTCTTC. Translation: CSVDGGPNNEQFF.

This chain joins TRBV19 and TRBJ1-5, with D perhaps matching TRBD1 (5 bases). This CDR3 region has 12 residues. The germline V gene encodes CDR1 LNHDA and CDR2 SQIVND (reference sequence). V was trimmed by 6 bases and J by 8 bases, leaving 11 bases between them. The CDR3 spells CASRQGWEPQHF. The CDR3 DNA sequence: TGTGCCAGTAGGCAGGGTTGGGAGCCCCAGCATTTT.

The chain links TRBV5-5 to TRBJ1-1; D unresolved. With 4 bases removed from V and 7 bases from J, the gap between germline ends came to 17 bases. Germline values: CDR1 SGHKS, CDR2 YYEKEE (reference sequence). The CDR3 sequence is 14 residues long. The CDR3 loop is CASSLSGQEVEAFF. In nucleotides, the CDR3 is TGTGCCAGCAGCCTAAGTGGGCAGGAGGTTGAAGCTTTCTTT. Variable domain in full (rest from reference TRBV5-5 and TRBJ1-1): DAGVTQSPTHLIKTRGQQVTLRCSPISGHKSVSWYQQVLGQGPQFIFQYYEKEERGRGNFPDRFSARQFPNYSSELNVNALLLGDSALYLCASSLSGQEVEAFFGQGTRLTVV.

The gene calls are TRBV5-1 and TRBJ2-3, with 7 bases identical to TRBD2. This CDR3 has 14 amino acids. Germline V gene data show CDR1 as SGHRS and CDR2 as YFSETQ. V shed 4 bases, J shed 2 bases, and the junction held 4 bases outside the gene matches. The CDR3 loop reads CASSQGTNTDTQYF. In DNA form, the CDR3 reads TGCGCCAGCAGCCAAGGGACTAACACAGATACGCAGTATTTT. The whole variable domain, remainder taken from reference TRBV5-1 and TRBJ2-3, is KAGVTQTPRYLIKTRGQQVTLSCSPISGHRSVSWYQQTPGQGLQFLFEYFSETQRNKGNFPGRFSGRQFSNSRSEMNVSTLELGDSALYLCASSQGTNTDTQYFGPGTRLTVL.